The 5 T cell receptor beta chains listed next were all sequenced from one sample in a study of early T cells in non-severe SARS-CoV-2 infection. TCRdb re-analysed the 5' RACE reads in MiXCR, keeping a single row per CDR3 protein. The table lists over 35,000 distinct CDR3 sequences, about 6% of them singletons. The sequencing here drew on whole blood, taken at baseline. The source is an adult who was a healthcare worker with PCR-confirmed SARS-CoV-2 infection or an uninfected control (not recorded which).

This clonotype came up many times. This chain joins TRBV7-9 and TRBJ1-1; D not certain. V lost 7 bases to trimming and J lost 4 bases, with 7 bases between them. Germline loops: CDR1 SEHNR, CDR2 FQNEAQ (reference sequence). The CDR3 runs 11 residues. The CDR3 DNA is TGTGCCAGCACACTCACCACTGAAGCTTTCTTT. It codes for CASTLTTEAFF.

There are many counts of this clonotype. In DNA, the CDR3 is TGTGCCAGCAGAGAACGACAGGTCTACAATGAGCAGTTCTTC. Protein: CASRERQVYNEQFF. The chain carries TRBV6-5 and TRBJ2-1; D perhaps matches TRBD1 (6 bases). Germline V gene lookup returns CDR1 MNHEY and CDR2 SVGAGI. The CDR3 sequence is 14 residues long. V dropped 6 bases and J dropped 3 bases, with 12 bases sitting between them.

This clonotype was picked up many times. This chain links TRBV7-2 with TRBJ2-1; D gene ambiguous. Germline CDR1 SGHTA, CDR2 FQGNSA. V lost 1 base and J lost 0, with 13 bases in between. The CDR3 covers 17 residues. Here the CDR3 DNA reads TGTGCCAGCAGCTTAGTCGAGTCGGAGAGCTCCTACAATGAGCAGTTCTTC. This gives the protein CASSLVESESSYNEQFF.

This clonotype came up many times. This chain connects TRBV12-3 or TRBV12-4 to TRBJ1-1, with 10 bases fitting TRBD1. With V trimmed by 5 bases and J by 8 bases, 11 bases remained unmatched. The CDR3 is 15 amino acids. CDR3 DNA: TGTGCCAGCAGTCCCGCCGGGACAGGGGACGGGGAAGCTTTCTTT. This encodes CASSPAGTGDGEAFF.

This clonotype was seen a handful of times. V is TRBV5-1 and J is TRBJ1-6; D remains ambiguous. CDR3 length: 16 amino acids. Germline CDR1 reads SGHRS; CDR2 reads YFSETQ. V was pared by 1 base and J by 7 bases, with 15 bases between. The CDR3 loop reads CASSLTPLIDNSPLHF. The CDR3 DNA reads TGCGCCAGCAGCTTGACCCCCCTCATCGACAATTCACCCCTCCACTTT.